This T cell receptor beta chain was identified during a study of shared clonotypes between healthy human individuals. TCRdb's table, derived via immunoSEQ multiplex PCR, lists solely in-frame clones and lacks some. The repertoire holds roughly 1 million clones, around 78% seen once, with about 0.52% in the top ten. Between the trimmed V and J ends, which lost 0 bases and 6 bases, there was a span of 9 bases. Germline V gives CDR1 SGHRS, CDR2 YFSETQ. This CDR3 comprises 14 residues. This TCR was recovered from a man younger than 35 in good health. Some clones in this sample may be carry-over from other donors' samples. V usage is TRBV5-1 and J usage is TRBJ1-4, with D possibly being TRBD1 (5 bases). Sequencing input: memory CD4+ T cells from PBMCs. Subset given: CD45RA-negative fraction. The CDR3 reads CASSLGRADEKLFF. CDR3 DNA sequence: TGCGCCAGCAGCTTGGGCAGGGCCGATGAAAAACTGTTTTTT. The complete variable domain, with remaining parts taken from reference TRBV5-1 and TRBJ1-4, reads KAGVTQTPRYLIKTRGQQVTLSCSPISGHRSVSWYQQTPGQGLQFLFEYFSETQRNKGNFPGRFSGRQFSNSRSEMNVSTLELGDSALYLCASSLGRADEKLFFGSGTQLSVL.